This T cell receptor (beta chain) was obtained from a study of cytomegalovirus exposure and HLA in healthy donors (TCRdb year 2017). In the study overall: An earlier analysis of 587 of the donors reported about 280 Gb of sequence data and around 110 million unique TCR beta sequences obtained from around 170 million T cells. To predict cytomegalovirus infection status, the study brought together high-throughput TCR immunosequencing, statistical association of individual TCRs with disease status, and machine learning. Using immunosequencing, the study profiled T cell repertoires from 666 subjects and related those repertoires to cytomegalovirus serostatus. HLA typing covered class I and class II loci at four-digit resolution. Typing coverage differed by locus: A, B, C, DRB1 and DQB1 were typed in roughly 629-630 donors, DQA1 in about 500, DPA1 in 600 to 610, and DPB1 in approximately 450. All discovery cohort repertoires had been generated using a single sequencing platform. In a later genetic analysis, genome-wide SNP genotypes for about 55% of the roughly 700 donors were used, and that subset was treated as a discovery cohort. Of the roughly 390 genotyped donors, around 81% fell in the genetic ancestry cluster associated with self-reported Caucasian donors. A later analysis re-examined previously published TCR beta repertoires from about 700 donors and added high-resolution HLA genotyping to investigate patterns of TCR occurrence. An early release covering roughly 600 HLA-typed donors comprised about 320 gigabases of sequencing data and around 80 million unique TCR sequences. Donor age, sex, ethnicity and CMV serostatus were compiled alongside the repertoire data. The study was designed to test whether signatures of past pathogen exposure could be identified by cataloging public T cell receptors. In addition to the first cohort of 666 subjects, a separate validation cohort of 130 or so different subjects was used. In the later analysis, no new phenotypic data were used to find candidate immune exposures; instead, reliance was placed on TCR beta sequences and their occurrence across donors. An earlier analysis of several hundred of the donors used high-throughput TCR beta sequencing to judge whether each TCR beta V gene segment behaved as functional or pseudogenic. A handful of DR-DQ haplotypes were handled as single units for association and clustering because linkage in the cohort was strong. Among 398 genotyped donors of the cohort, an average of approximately 250,000 unique TCR beta nucleotide sequences were sequenced per donor, roughly 20% of them non-productive. What the research found in general, with its limitations: In an earlier analysis of several hundred of the donors, most TCR beta V segments were observed in productive rearrangements about 90% or about 30% of the time, broadly matching IMGT annotations. Strong co-occurrence of HLA alleles, especially DR and DQ, made assigning TCR associations to individual alleles difficult. The study gave a list of 150 to 200 TCR beta chains associated with cytomegalovirus. V-gene and J-gene trimming of TCR beta chains was associated with a missense DCLRE1C variant in a later genetic analysis, and the association was replicated in an independent cohort. Several of the top co-occurrence clusters appeared to be linked to parvovirus B19, influenza, CMV and Epstein-Barr virus, according to a later analysis. According to the authors, the approach could potentially be generalized to other disease states and immunological phenotypes. Roughly uniform sequencing depth across donors was assumed in presence/absence analyses, although this assumption may not hold. Because counts were too low, approximately 18 rarely observed V segments, including chromosome 9 orphons, were excluded from the earlier analysis of some 540 of the donors. Only TCR beta chains were sequenced in this cohort, and the absence of alpha or paired-chain data limited detectable features. A further reported finding was that TCR beta sequences accurately predicted the HLA-A and HLA-B alleles for most subjects in the first cohort. HLA typing was unavailable for some donors at each locus, so association tests used only the typed subset. A later analysis found that TCR association rates varied across HLA loci, with DRB1 alleles showing the most associated TCRs and HLA-C alleles the fewest. Three of the identified cytomegalovirus-associated TCR beta chains were confirmed in vitro to be specific for cytomegalovirus antigens. According to a later analysis, most CMV-associated TCR beta chains appeared to be HLA-restricted, and the HLA associations seemed to be driven largely by CMV exposure. Correlated functional status among segregating V segments might be attributable to linkage disequilibrium, but an unknown experimental factor could not be ruled out. Compared with the roughly 720-donor mean, donors in an Asian-associated ancestry cluster had fewer N-insertions in productive TCRs, according to a later genetic analysis. The classifier was reported to diagnose cytomegalovirus status with high specificity and sensitivity in both the original cohort and the validation cohort. Most TCR sequences were observed very rarely across donors, whereas some public TCRs were present in many individuals. A group of highly shared sequence variants was considered likely to be a technical artifact of the sequencing pipeline. The only immune exposure information available for the cohort was CMV serostatus. In a later analysis, some 18,000 TCR beta sequences were associated with specific HLA alleles at a false discovery rate of 0.05. Compared with equally common non-associated chains, HLA-associated TCR beta chains in a later analysis were more clonally expanded and had lower generation probabilities. Some IMGT-functional V segments, including TRBV6-2 and TRBV6-3, could not be distinguished by the 87-base-pair reads and were therefore excluded.

Based on the germline V gene, the CDR1 and CDR2 sequences are LGHNA and YSLEER. The germline ends are 13 bases apart after V is trimmed by 2 bases and J by 8 bases. From cysteine to phenylalanine, the CDR3 is 15 amino acids long. The sequence is cut down to CDR3 DNA, 45 bases in frame from base 1. The method was the immunoSEQ multiplex PCR assay. A mixture of 60 forward primers for TCR Vbeta segments and 13 reverse primers for TCR Jbeta segments was used in the multiplex PCR. Amplification of the CDR3 region of rearranged TCR beta genes was performed with a multiplex PCR assay on genomic DNA. On the Illumina HiSeq System, the amplified TCR beta libraries were sequenced as 87-base-pair reads. In the original analysis: Across the 500 to 850 repertoires, a later analysis counted some 80 million unique TCR beta chains, 8.5 million to 12 million of which were shared by at least two donors. Raw reads were error-corrected and collapsed into unique sequences with a nearest-neighbor algorithm that merged closely related sequences to remove PCR and sequencing errors. To assign V, D and J gene segments, CDR3 sequences were aligned to IMGT reference sequences. Each retained sequence needed at least a six-nucleotide match to both a V gene segment and a J gene segment. A rearrangement was called productive if the CDR3 had no stop codons and remained in frame with V and J, and every other rearrangement was called non-productive. Following IMGT convention, CDR3 was defined as the stretch from the second conserved V-encoded cysteine to the conserved J-encoded phenylalanine. Sequences without an unambiguous match to a single V gene segment were excluded from the earlier analysis of about 640 of the donors. In an earlier analysis of approximately 500 of the donors, a V segment was called functional when productive rearrangements were above 56.7%, and segregating when the standard deviation between donors exceeded 5%. A statistical classification framework was built to diagnose cytomegalovirus status from the catalog of TCR beta chain sequences. V and J gene assignment, in a later analysis, came from comparing TCR nucleotide sequences with IMGT/GENE-DB human TR gene sequences. Using the TCRdist pipeline, a later analysis assigned CDR3 sequences along with most-parsimonious VDJ recombination scenarios. In a later analysis, each TCR beta chain was defined by its CDR3 amino acid sequence together with its V-gene family, and reads without a unique V-gene family were excluded. In a later analysis, fewer than 600 highly shared, low-generation-probability nucleotide sequences were removed to address suspected cross-contamination and a sequencing artifact. In a later analysis, a clonal expansion index for each public chain was calculated from normalized within-repertoire ranks of inferred template counts. Generation probabilities in a later analysis came from a VDJ recombination model fitted to out-of-frame rearrangements, and those results were checked against IGoR. In a later analysis, hypergeometric tests were used to score TCR-TCR, TCR-HLA and TCR-CMV co-occurrence, with a repertoire-size bias correction applied to TCR pairs. False discovery rates were estimated in a later analysis by permuting HLA or CMV assignments 20 times. In a later analysis, co-occurring TCRs were grouped with DBSCAN, and TCRdist sequence similarity was added when clustering was performed within HLA-allele-positive subsets. For co-occurrence clustering, repertoires with fewer than 30,000 or more than 120,000 public chains were excluded, along with four to six repertoires with anomalous nucleotide sharing. TCRdb holds this immuneACCESS table with in-frame rearrangements only. Some clones are missing; in checked studies, unresolved V genes explain under half, and the rest has no known cause. V and J calls and clone size are as listed in that table; D and trimming were resolved from the DNA. For this sample the table gives some 130,000 clones, of which 65% to 90% were detected only once. The top ten clonotypes cover approximately 10% of the sample.

The cohort was made up of 666 healthy bone marrow donors. Cohort members were all nominally healthy when sampled, although unrecorded immune exposures were likely present. The donor was CMV seropositive and belonged to the group of some 290 seropositive cohort members. Every donor gave a peripheral blood sample, and the peripheral blood mononuclear cells from that sample were used for TCR beta sequencing. Genomic DNA was extracted from the blood cell samples with the Qiagen DNeasy Blood Extraction Kit. To note about this clone: The specificity of this receptor is unknown. Per-nucleotide qualities are absent, and no much larger clonotype sits a single base away.

The receptor's source is a male donor in good health and CMV-seropositive. The sequencing input was PBMCs. The V gene is TRBV4-3 and the J gene is TRBJ2-6; the D gene is unclear. CDR3 loop: CASSQQTDNTNVLTF. The DNA sequence is as follows: TGCGCCAGCAGCCAACAAACAGATAATACCAACGTCCTGACTTTC.